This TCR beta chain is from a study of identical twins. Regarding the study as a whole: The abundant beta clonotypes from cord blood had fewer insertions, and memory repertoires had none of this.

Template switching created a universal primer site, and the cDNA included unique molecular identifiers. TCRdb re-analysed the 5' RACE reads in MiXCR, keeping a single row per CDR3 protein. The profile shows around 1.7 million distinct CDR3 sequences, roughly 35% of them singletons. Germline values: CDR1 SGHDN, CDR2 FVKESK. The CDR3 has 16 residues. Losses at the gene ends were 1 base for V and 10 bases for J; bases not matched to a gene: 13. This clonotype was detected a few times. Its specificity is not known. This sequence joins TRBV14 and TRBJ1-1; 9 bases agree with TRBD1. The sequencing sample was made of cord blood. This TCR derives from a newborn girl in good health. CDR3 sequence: CASSQGPGTGKLGAFF. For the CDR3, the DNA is TGTGCCAGCAGCCAAGGGCCTGGGACAGGGAAGTTAGGAGCTTTCTTT.